This T cell receptor (beta chain) comes out of a study of regulatory T cells in long-lasting Graves disease. Points from the study as a whole: Newly diagnosed disease favored TRBV20-1 and TRBJ2-1 over persistent disease.

Combining iRepertoire HTBI primers with Arm-PCR of CDR3 regions, the authors built TCR beta libraries. Original data processing: Samples jointly harbored about 65 TRBV and about 13 TRBJ segments. TCRdb redid the calling of the multiplex PCR reads with MiXCR, one entry per CDR3 protein. These V and J calls are TCRdb output, not the study's own analysis. Here the sample spans under 450,000 distinct CDR3 sequences, roughly 25% being singletons. Time point indicated: persistent/refractory GD, antithyroid drugs over 5 years with positive TRAb. The TCR library was made from RNA extracted from PBMCs. Approximately 8.9-milliliter peripheral blood samples went into EDTA tubes. With regard to this clonotype: Antigen specificity is unknown.

Germline V gene data show CDR1 as KGHDR and CDR2 as SFDVKD. V was clipped by 3 bases and J by 2 bases; unmatched bases: 5. This CDR3 is built from 15 residues. The sequence was obtained from a woman aged 40 to 55 with Graves disease. The V and J genes are TRBV24-1 and TRBJ2-7; 8 positions agree with TRBD2. Specimen: peripheral blood mononuclear cells (PBMCs), collected when the disease was refractory, from a patient treated with antithyroid drugs. CDR3 sequence (DNA): TGTGCCACCAGTGATCCGACTAGCGCTACCTACGAGCAGTACTTC. This translates into CATSDPTSATYEQYF.